This TCR beta chain is from a study of identical twins. General study results and limits: Cord blood's abundant beta clonotypes had fewer insertions, unlike memory repertoires.

CDR3 length: 13 residues. Germline assignment: CDR1 SGHAT and CDR2 FQNNGV. The germline V and J ends were trimmed by 0 bases and 4 bases, with 5 bases remaining between them. As concerns this clonotype: The antigen is unknown.

The cDNA had a unique molecular identifier and a template-switch universal primer site. Each CDR3 protein is one row after TCRdb ran MiXCR on the 5' RACE reads. This repertoire shows roughly 570,000 distinct CDR3 sequences, just under 10% found once; its top ten account for under 3.5%. This same sample was also part of a study on yellow fever vaccine responses in identical twins.

This TCR was recovered from a woman between 18 and 30 years old in good health. The chain has TRBV11-2 and TRBJ2-3; D is ambiguous. The sequenced material came from PBMCs. CDR3 nucleotides: TGTGCCAGCAGCTTAGAACGCGCAGATACGCAGTATTTT. Its translation is CASSLERADTQYF.